This T cell receptor beta chain was recorded in a study of cytomegalovirus exposure and HLA in healthy donors. Use of 60 Vbeta and 13 Jbeta primers characterized the PCR. The repertoire was sequenced with immunoSEQ multiplex PCR; TCRdb's copy has only in-frame clones and lacks some. The repertoire includes 100,000 to 150,000 clones, about a sixth of them detected once, and about 3% sits in the top ten. The table lists this clone with a count of one. The germline V gene encodes CDR1 SGHTA and CDR2 FQGNSA. The CDR3 consists of 14 residues. V was shortened by 1 base and J by 9 bases, with 13 bases between the two germline ends.

The sequenced sample consisted of PBMCs. This rearrangement joins TRBV7-2 to TRBJ1-5; a possible D gene is TRBD1 (6 bases). This receptor was obtained from a female donor in good health and CMV-seropositive. CDR3 sequence reads: CASSLVGQGGPQHF. In DNA, the CDR3 is TGTGCCAGCAGCTTAGTAGGACAAGGGGGGCCCCAGCATTTT.